These 32 T cell receptor beta chains were all obtained from the same sample, sequenced in a study of shared clonotypes between healthy human individuals. Clones were read by immunoSEQ multiplex PCR, and TCRdb kept only the in-frame ones, dropping some. The table has approximately 1,500,000 clones, 95% to 99% seen once. The sample comprised naive CD4+ T cells sorted from blood. Subset: CD45RA+ positively selected. These receptors were taken from a man in his thirties or forties in good health.

V is TRBV5-4 and J is TRBJ2-7, with 10 bases aligning to TRBD2. The CDR3 is 15 amino acids. V lost 1 base to trimming and J lost 7 bases; unmatched junction nucleotides: 8. CDR1 is SGHNT and CDR2 is YYREEE in the germline V gene (reference sequence). The CDR3 here is CASSLSSGRAWEQYF. CDR3 nucleotide sequence: TGTGCCAGCAGCTTGTCAAGCGGGAGGGCTTGGGAGCAGTACTTC.

The V gene is TRBV7-2, the J gene TRBJ2-3, with 8 bases that match TRBD1. With V trimmed by 5 bases and J by 0 bases, 4 bases remained unmatched. The CDR3 runs 15 residues. Germline V gene lookup returns CDR1 SGHTA and CDR2 FQGNSA. CDR3: CASSPRQGSTDTQYF. CDR3 bases: TGTGCCAGCAGCCCGAGACAGGGGAGCACAGATACGCAGTATTTT.

The rearrangement joins TRBV14 to TRBJ2-7; D is undetermined. CDR1 and CDR2 from the germline V gene are SGHDN and FVKESK. V was shortened by 2 bases and J by 3 bases, with 11 bases between the two germline ends. This CDR3 region has 14 residues. The CDR3 loop is CASSQRIRNYEQYF. The CDR3 DNA follows: TGTGCCAGCAGCCAAAGGATCAGAAACTACGAGCAGTACTTC.

V gene TRBV6-1 combines with J gene TRBJ2-5, with D possibly called TRBD1 or TRBD2 (5 bases each). CDR3 length: 14 residues. Germline values: CDR1 MNHNS, CDR2 SASEGT. The V end was cut by 4 bases, the J end by 8 bases, with 17 bases between. CDR3 residues: CASSALQVGDTQYF. CDR3 DNA: TGTGCCAGCAGTGCTCTACAGGTGGGGGATACCCAGTACTTC.

The V gene is TRBV9, the J gene TRBJ2-3; D is unresolved. Trimming pared 0 bases from V and 4 bases from J, leaving 12 bases between. CDR1 and CDR2 (germline): SGDLS, YYNGEE. The CDR3 extends over 15 amino acids. CDR3 loop: CASSVGVSQSDTQYF. Written as DNA, the CDR3 is TGTGCCAGCAGCGTAGGGGTGTCACAGTCAGATACGCAGTATTTT.

The chain combines TRBV5-5 with TRBJ1-5; D ambiguous. The CDR3 is 15 amino acids. CDR1 SGHKS and CDR2 YYEKEE come from the germline V gene (reference sequence). V was clipped by 0 bases and J by 3 bases, with 10 bases between them. The CDR3 nucleotides are TGTGCCAGCAGCTTGGGCCGGGTAGACAATCAGCCCCAGCATTTT. This sequence encodes CASSLGRVDNQPQHF.

The count of this clone is one. Within the sample, other DNA sequences also encode this same CDR3. This chain joins TRBV20-1 and TRBJ2-7; D is unresolved. The CDR3 length is 11 residues. The V end was cut by 1 base, the J end by 1 base, with 2 bases between. Germline CDR1 and CDR2: DFQATT and SNEGSKA (reference sequence). CDR3 bases: TGCAGTGCTAGAGTTTCCTACGAGCAGTACTTC. It codes for CSARVSYEQYF.

This clone was detected once. The CDR3 region is CASSLSSPNTEAFF. The CDR3 bases are TGCGCCAGCAGCCTATCCTCGCCTAACACTGAAGCTTTCTTT. The V and J genes are TRBV5-1 and TRBJ1-1; D call uncertain. The CDR3 consists of 14 residues. Germline CDR1 is SGHRS and CDR2 is YFSETQ. Trimming left V 4 bases short and J 2 bases short, with 12 bases between. The full variable domain, in which reference TRBV5-1 and TRBJ1-1 provide the parts outside the CDR3, is KAGVTQTPRYLIKTRGQQVTLSCSPISGHRSVSWYQQTPGQGLQFLFEYFSETQRNKGNFPGRFSGRQFSNSRSEMNVSTLELGDSALYLCASSLSSPNTEAFFGQGTRLTVV.

This chain uses TRBV5-1 with TRBJ2-2; tentative D call: TRBD1 (6 bases). In germline, CDR1 is SGHRS, CDR2 YFSETQ. This CDR3 has 15 amino acids. V was clipped by 5 bases and J by 3 bases, with 14 bases between them. The CDR3 here is CASRQLPGDTGELFF. CDR3 nucleotide sequence: TGCGCCAGCAGACAGCTCCCAGGGGACACCGGGGAGCTGTTTTTT.

V gene TRBV29-1 combines with J gene TRBJ2-3; a possible D gene is TRBD1 (5 bases). Germline V gene sequence: CDR1 SQVTM, CDR2 ANQGSEA. The CDR3 has 14 residues. The V gene lost 3 bases and the J gene lost 4 bases, with 14 bases spanning the gap. CDR3 nucleotides: TGCAGCGTTGATAGGGAAGGGGCACCAGATACGCAGTATTTT. Encoded protein: CSVDREGAPDTQYF.

This chain joins TRBV2 and TRBJ2-2, with a possible D match to TRBD1 (6 bases). This CDR3 has 14 residues. CDR1 and CDR2 (germline): SNHLY, FYNNEI. V lost 4 bases and J lost 4, with 10 bases in between. The CDR3 loop is CASSATGITGELFF. The CDR3 nucleotides are TGTGCCAGCAGTGCAACAGGGATCACCGGGGAGCTGTTTTTT.

For the CDR3, the DNA is TGTGCCAGCAGTGAAGCAGGCGGACCCTACGAGCAGTACTTC. Translating gives CASSEAGGPYEQYF. The V and J genes are TRBV6-1 and TRBJ2-7; no clear D gene. Germline V gene sequence: CDR1 MNHNS, CDR2 SASEGT. The CDR3 length is 14 residues. The V end lost 0 bases, the J end lost 2 bases, and 8 bases lay between the germline ends.

The J gene is TRBJ1-5, the V gene TRBV19, with 8 bases identical to TRBD1. Per germline, CDR1 LNHDA and CDR2 SQIVND (reference sequence). V was clipped by 5 bases and J by 6 bases; unmatched bases: 9. CDR3 length: 15 residues. CDR3 sequence reads: CASSYQDRDGQPQHF. CDR3 nucleotides: TGTGCCAGTAGTTATCAGGACAGGGACGGTCAGCCCCAGCATTTT.

The V call is TRBV5-1, the J call TRBJ2-5; 8 bases line up with TRBD2. Germline CDR1 SGHRS, CDR2 YFSETQ. J lost 0 bases, V lost 4 bases, and 11 bases had no gene match. The CDR3 consists of 17 residues. CDR3 amino acids: CASSVVPPGLDQETQYF. CDR3 coding DNA: TGCGCCAGCAGCGTTGTTCCCCCGGGACTAGACCAAGAGACCCAGTACTTC.

The genes are TRBV7-2 and TRBJ2-1, with TRBD2 as a possible D gene (7 bases). V shed 5 bases and J shed 12 bases, with 17 bases lying between them. CDR1 is SGHTA, CDR2 FQGNSA, per germline. The CDR3 consists of 13 residues. The CDR3 loop is CASSGAGRGLQFF. DNA of the CDR3: TGTGCCAGCAGCGGCGCGGGGCGGGGGCTGCAGTTCTTC.

The chain carries TRBV2 and TRBJ2-1; 11 bases agree with TRBD2. CDR1 SNHLY and CDR2 FYNNEI come from the germline V gene. J was trimmed by 7 bases and V by 4 bases; bases with no gene match: 6. The CDR3 has 15 residues. In nucleotides, the CDR3 is TGTGCCAGCAGTGTAGCGGGAGGGTTAGGAAATGAGCAGTTCTTC. Translation: CASSVAGGLGNEQFF. The full variable domain, its missing parts supplied by reference TRBV2 and TRBJ2-1, is EPEVTQTPSHQVTQMGQEVILRCVPISNHLYFYWYRQILGQKVEFLVSFYNNEISEKSEIFDDQFSVERPDGSNFTLKIRSTKLEDSAMYFCASSVAGGLGNEQFFGPGTRLTVL.

In its sample, this clone was seen a few times. This chain joins TRBV7-6 and TRBJ2-2; 9 positions match TRBD1. The CDR3 covers 14 residues. V was clipped by 6 bases and J by 7 bases; unmatched bases: 6. Germline CDR1 reads SGHVS; CDR2 reads FNYEAQ. The CDR3 here is CASSKQGAGGELFF. CDR3 nucleotide sequence: TGTGCCAGCAGTAAACAGGGGGCCGGCGGGGAGCTGTTTTTT.

The chain recombines TRBV6-5 with TRBJ1-3; unclear D gene. Trimming took off 1 base at V and 8 bases at J, with 18 bases between the two ends. The CDR3 extends over 16 amino acids. Germline CDR1 and CDR2: MNHEY and SVGAGI. The chain's CDR3 is CASSYLERPRRDTIYF. Written as DNA, the CDR3 is TGTGCCAGCAGTTACTTAGAACGCCCCAGGAGAGACACCATATATTTT.

The genes are TRBV29-1 and TRBJ1-3; D gene uncertain. Germline CDR1 is SQVTM and CDR2 is ANQGSEA. The CDR3 runs 14 residues. The V gene lost 6 bases and the J gene lost 0 bases, with 12 bases spanning the gap. The CDR3 DNA reads as TGCAGCGTGCGGACCGTAGACTCTGGAAACACCATATATTTT. Protein sequence: CSVRTVDSGNTIYF. Complete variable domain (other parts from reference TRBV29-1 and TRBJ1-3): SAVISQKPSRDICQRGTSLTIQCQVDSQVTMMFWYRQQPGQSLTLIATANQGSEATYESGFVIDKFPISRPNLTFSTLTVSNMSPEDSSIYLCSVRTVDSGNTIYFGEGSWLTVV.

This clone was seen a single time. The V gene is TRBV5-1, the J gene TRBJ2-7; 12 bases align to TRBD2. Germline-derived CDR1 and CDR2 are SGHRS and YFSETQ. Trimming at V came to 3 bases and at J to 5 bases, leaving 3 bases not matched to a gene. This CDR3 has 14 residues. CDR3 in amino acids: CASSSGLAGNEQYF. The CDR3, as DNA: TGCGCCAGCAGCTCCGGACTAGCGGGAAACGAGCAGTACTTC.

This chain connects TRBV2 to TRBJ2-1; 11 nucleotides agree with TRBD2. Germline loops: CDR1 SNHLY, CDR2 FYNNEI. V was pared by 6 bases and J by 4 bases, with 5 bases of the junction left unmatched. This CDR3 has 15 amino acids. CDR3 residues: CASSLGTSGYNEQFF. In nucleotides, the CDR3 is TGTGCCAGCAGCCTAGGGACTAGCGGTTACAATGAGCAGTTCTTC.

This clone was detected a few times. This CDR3 is also generated by other DNA sequences in the sample. This rearrangement joins TRBV9 to TRBJ2-1, with 10 bases aligning to TRBD2. The V and J ends lost 0 bases and 9 bases, in that order; junction bases with no gene match: 6. The germline V gene has CDR1 SGDLS and CDR2 YYNGEE. CDR3 length equals 15 residues. The chain's CDR3 is CASSVGAGGPSEQFF. The CDR3 DNA is TGTGCCAGCAGCGTAGGAGCGGGAGGGCCAAGTGAGCAGTTCTTC.

The J gene is TRBJ2-7, the V gene TRBV5-1; 7 bases line up with TRBD2. Losses at the gene ends were 0 bases for V and 0 bases for J; bases not matched to a gene: 6. This CDR3 has 16 amino acids. Germline values: CDR1 SGHRS, CDR2 YFSETQ. CDR3 in amino acids: CASSLEGGSISYEQYF. CDR3 DNA: TGCGCCAGCAGCTTGGAAGGCGGGAGTATCTCCTACGAGCAGTACTTC.

CDR3 amino acids: CASSHSGTGELFF. DNA of the CDR3: TGTGCCAGCAGCCACTCAGGGACCGGGGAGCTGTTTTTT. This rearrangement joins TRBV7-8 to TRBJ2-2, with D perhaps matching TRBD1 (5 bases). The CDR3 loop spans 13 amino acids. Per germline, CDR1 SGHVS and CDR2 FQNEAQ. Trimming shortened V by 5 bases and J by 5 bases, and 9 bases separated the two germline ends.

This chain links TRBV5-1 with TRBJ2-5, with a possible D match to TRBD1 (5 bases). Deletions cut 1 base from V and 3 bases from J, with 10 bases between. CDR3 length: 14 amino acids. From germline, CDR1 is SGHRS and CDR2 YFSETQ. The CDR3 here is CASSLLKGEETQYF. The CDR3 DNA is TGCGCCAGCAGCTTGCTTAAAGGGGAAGAGACCCAGTACTTC. The whole variable domain, filled in from reference TRBV5-1 and TRBJ2-5, reads KAGVTQTPRYLIKTRGQQVTLSCSPISGHRSVSWYQQTPGQGLQFLFEYFSETQRNKGNFPGRFSGRQFSNSRSEMNVSTLELGDSALYLCASSLLKGEETQYFGPGTRLLVL.

The V call is TRBV29-1, the J call TRBJ1-1; D gene uncertain. The germline CDR1 and CDR2 sequences are SQVTM and ANQGSEA. Between the trimmed V and J ends, which lost 5 bases and 8 bases, there was a span of 18 bases. The CDR3 runs to 13 residues. CDR3 in DNA: TGCAGCGTTAATAAACCCCGGACTTTAGAAGCTTTCTTT. Translation gives CSVNKPRTLEAFF. Full variable domain (missing parts from reference TRBV29-1 and TRBJ1-1): SAVISQKPSRDICQRGTSLTIQCQVDSQVTMMFWYRQQPGQSLTLIATANQGSEATYESGFVIDKFPISRPNLTFSTLTVSNMSPEDSSIYLCSVNKPRTLEAFFGQGTRLTVV.

V and J are TRBV29-1 and TRBJ2-1; 8 nucleotides line up with TRBD2. The length of the CDR3 is 14 residues. The J segment lost 6 bases and the V segment lost 1 base, leaving 5 bases of the junction unmatched. Per the germline V gene, CDR1 is SQVTM and CDR2 is ANQGSEA. The CDR3 DNA sequence: TGCAGCGTTGAAGTCCGCGGGAGGACCAATGAGCAGTTCTTC. Residues: CSVEVRGRTNEQFF.

V gene TRBV28 combines with J gene TRBJ2-7; D is tentatively TRBD1 or TRBD2 (6 bases each). This CDR3 is 16 amino acids long. V was pared by 7 bases and J by 3 bases, with 22 bases between. The V gene's germline CDR1 is MDHEN and CDR2 SYDVKM. CDR3 in amino acids: CASTSLGAGHFYEQYF. The CDR3 nucleotides are TGTGCCAGCACTTCCCTAGGGGCGGGACACTTCTACGAGCAGTACTTC.

The chain links TRBV28 to TRBJ1-3, with D uncertain. V was trimmed by 1 base and J by 1 base, leaving 8 bases between them. The CDR3 runs 15 residues. Germline V gene sequence: CDR1 MDHEN, CDR2 SYDVKM. CDR3 sequence reads: CASSLSPASGNTIYF. In DNA, the CDR3 is TGTGCCAGCAGTTTATCACCCGCTTCTGGAAACACCATATATTTT.

The V gene is TRBV7-3, the J gene TRBJ2-1; the D gene is possibly TRBD2 (6 bases). V was pared by 5 bases and J by 2 bases, with 13 bases between. The CDR3 loop spans 15 amino acids. Germline V gives CDR1 SGHTA, CDR2 FQGTGA. CDR3 sequence (DNA): TGTGCCAGCAGCCCGGGACTTCCGACCTACAATGAGCAGTTCTTC. Protein: CASSPGLPTYNEQFF.

This chain links TRBV28 with TRBJ2-3, with 7 bases aligning to TRBD2. Trimming at V came to 2 bases and at J to 3 bases, leaving 5 bases not matched to a gene. The CDR3 extends over 15 amino acids. In germline, CDR1 is MDHEN, CDR2 SYDVKM. The CDR3 loop is CASSLVRELTDTQYF. The CDR3 DNA is TGTGCCAGCAGTTTAGTGCGGGAGCTTACAGATACGCAGTATTTT.

The V gene is TRBV5-1, the J gene TRBJ2-5; 8 nucleotides match TRBD1. This CDR3 comprises 15 residues. Per germline, CDR1 SGHRS and CDR2 YFSETQ. Losses at the gene ends were 0 bases for V and 1 base for J; bases not matched to a gene: 2. The CDR3 here is CASSLGDRSQETQYF. The CDR3 region has the DNA TGCGCCAGCAGCTTGGGGGACAGGAGCCAAGAGACCCAGTACTTC.